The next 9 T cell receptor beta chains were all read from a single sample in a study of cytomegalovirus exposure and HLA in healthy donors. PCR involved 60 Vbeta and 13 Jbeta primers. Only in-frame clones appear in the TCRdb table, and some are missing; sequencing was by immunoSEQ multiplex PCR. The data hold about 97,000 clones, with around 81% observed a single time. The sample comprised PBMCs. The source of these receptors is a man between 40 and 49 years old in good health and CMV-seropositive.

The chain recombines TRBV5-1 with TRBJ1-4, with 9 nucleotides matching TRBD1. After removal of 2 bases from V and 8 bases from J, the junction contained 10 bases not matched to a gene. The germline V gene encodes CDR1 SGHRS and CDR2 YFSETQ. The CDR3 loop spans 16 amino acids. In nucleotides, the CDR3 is TGCGCCAGCAGCTTATACAGGGGGACAGGGCGGGAAAAACTGTTTTTT. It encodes CASSLYRGTGREKLFF.

CDR3 sequence: CASSLVSRGAGANVLTF. For the CDR3, the DNA is TGTGCCAGCAGTTTAGTCTCACGCGGGGCTGGGGCCAACGTCCTGACTTTC. This sequence joins TRBV27 and TRBJ2-6; tentatively, D is TRBD2 (6 bases). The CDR3 has 17 amino acids. Germline V gene lookup returns CDR1 MNHEY and CDR2 SMNVEV (reference sequence). The V and J ends lost 2 bases and 2 bases respectively, with 13 bases between them.

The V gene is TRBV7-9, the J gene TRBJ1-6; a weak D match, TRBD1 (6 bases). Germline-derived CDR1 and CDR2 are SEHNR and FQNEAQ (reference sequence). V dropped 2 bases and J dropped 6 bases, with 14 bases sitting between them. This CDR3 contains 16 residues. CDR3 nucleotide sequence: TGTGCCAGCAGCTTAACCGCGGGGGCTGGTAATTCACCCCTCCACTTT. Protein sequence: CASSLTAGAGNSPLHF.

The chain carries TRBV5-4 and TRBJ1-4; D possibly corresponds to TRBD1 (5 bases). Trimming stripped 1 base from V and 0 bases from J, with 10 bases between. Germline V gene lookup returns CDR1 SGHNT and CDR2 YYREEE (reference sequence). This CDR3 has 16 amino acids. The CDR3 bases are TGTGCCAGCAGCTTGCAGGGAAGGTCAACTAATGAAAAACTGTTTTTT. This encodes CASSLQGRSTNEKLFF.

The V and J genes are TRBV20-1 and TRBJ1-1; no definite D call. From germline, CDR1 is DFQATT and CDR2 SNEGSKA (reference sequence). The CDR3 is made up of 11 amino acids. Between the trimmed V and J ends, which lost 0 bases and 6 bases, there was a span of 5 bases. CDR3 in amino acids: CSARDSPEAFF. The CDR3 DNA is TGCAGTGCTAGAGATAGTCCTGAAGCTTTCTTT.

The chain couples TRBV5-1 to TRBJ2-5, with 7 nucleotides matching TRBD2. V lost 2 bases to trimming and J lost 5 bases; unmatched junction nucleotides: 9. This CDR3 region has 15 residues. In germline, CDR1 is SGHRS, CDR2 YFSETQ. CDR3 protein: CASSLGAGVRETQYF. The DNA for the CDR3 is TGCGCCAGCAGCTTAGGGGCGGGAGTTAGGGAGACCCAGTACTTC.

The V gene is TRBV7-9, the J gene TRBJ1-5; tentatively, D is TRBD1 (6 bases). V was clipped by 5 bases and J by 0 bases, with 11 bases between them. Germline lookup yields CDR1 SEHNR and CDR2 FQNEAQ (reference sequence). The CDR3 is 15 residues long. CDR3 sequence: CASSPGQHSNQPQHF. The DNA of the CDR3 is TGTGCCAGCAGCCCGGGACAACATAGCAATCAGCCCCAGCATTTT.

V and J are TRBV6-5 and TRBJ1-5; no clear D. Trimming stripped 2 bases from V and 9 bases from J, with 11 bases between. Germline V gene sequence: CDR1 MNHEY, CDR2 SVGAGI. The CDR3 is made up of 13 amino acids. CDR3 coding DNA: TGTGCCAGCAGTTACGCAAGAAGCGGGCCCCAGCATTTT. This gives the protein CASSYARSGPQHF.

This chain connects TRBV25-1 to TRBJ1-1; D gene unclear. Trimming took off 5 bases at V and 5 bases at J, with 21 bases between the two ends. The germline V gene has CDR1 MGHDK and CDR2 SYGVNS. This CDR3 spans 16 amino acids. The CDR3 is CASSSSRSGPRTEAFF. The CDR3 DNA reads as TGTGCCAGCAGTAGCTCCCGTTCCGGTCCGAGGACTGAAGCTTTCTTT.